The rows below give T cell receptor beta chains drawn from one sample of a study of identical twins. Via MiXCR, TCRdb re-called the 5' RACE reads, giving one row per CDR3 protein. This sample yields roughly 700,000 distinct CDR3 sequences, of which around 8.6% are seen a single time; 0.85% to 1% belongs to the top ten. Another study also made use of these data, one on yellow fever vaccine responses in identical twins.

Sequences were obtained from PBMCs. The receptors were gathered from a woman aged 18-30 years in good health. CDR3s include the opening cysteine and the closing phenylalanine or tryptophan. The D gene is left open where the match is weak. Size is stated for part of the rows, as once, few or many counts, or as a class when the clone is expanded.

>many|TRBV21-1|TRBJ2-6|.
TGTGCCAGCAGCATAGACAGGGGGCGACGGGGGGCCAACGTCCTGACTTTC
CASSIDRGRRGANVLTF
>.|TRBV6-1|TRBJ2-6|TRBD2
TGTGCCAGCACCTTGTCCCCCGGGGGGTCCTCTGGGGCCAACGTCCTGACTTTC
CASTLSPGGSSGANVLTF
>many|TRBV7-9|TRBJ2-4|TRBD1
TGTGCCAGCAGCATGACCGGGACAGTTCAGTACTTC
CASSMTGTVQYF
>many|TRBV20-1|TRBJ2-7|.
TGCAGTGCTAGCGCCCCGACCCCGTACGGACCCTACGAGCAGTACTTC
CSASAPTPYGPYEQYF
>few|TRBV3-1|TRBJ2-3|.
TGTGCCAGCAGCCAAGCCCGACAGAAAGCCACAGATACGCAGTATTTT
CASSQARQKATDTQYF
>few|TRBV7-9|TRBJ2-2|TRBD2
TGTGCCAGCAGCTCGTCTAGCGGGAGGGATAACACCGGGGAGCTGTTTTTT
CASSSSSGRDNTGELFF
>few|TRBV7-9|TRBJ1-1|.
TGTGCCAGCAGCTTAGTGGATCTAATCATACAGGGAGAAGCTTTCTTT
CASSLVDLIIQGEAFF
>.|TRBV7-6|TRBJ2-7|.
TGTGCCAGCAGCTTGGAAGGAGGAGGGAACTACGAGCAGTACTTC
CASSLEGGGNYEQYF
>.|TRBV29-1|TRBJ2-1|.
TGCAGCGTTCTCACTAGCTCCTACAATGAGCAGTTCTTC
CSVLTSSYNEQFF
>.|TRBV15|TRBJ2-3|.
TGTGCCACCAGCTCCCAGACAGTCACAGATACGCAGTATTTT
CATSSQTVTDTQYF
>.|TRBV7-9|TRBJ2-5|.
TGTGCCAGCAGCGACGGGATGCGGACTCAAGAGACCCAGTACTTC
CASSDGMRTQETQYF
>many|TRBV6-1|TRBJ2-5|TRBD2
TGTGCCAGCAGGCCTAGCGGGAAAGAGACCCAGTACTTC
CASRPSGKETQYF
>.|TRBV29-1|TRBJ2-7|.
TGCAGCGTGATACAGGGACGCGAGCAGTACTTC
CSVIQGREQYF
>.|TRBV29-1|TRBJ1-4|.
TGCAGCGTTGAACAGAGTCCTAATGAAAAACTGTTTTTT
CSVEQSPNEKLFF
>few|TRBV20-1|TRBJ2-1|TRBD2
TGCAGTGCTAGAGGTCGCGTCACTAGCGGGAAAATTGAGCAGTTCTTC
CSARGRVTSGKIEQFF
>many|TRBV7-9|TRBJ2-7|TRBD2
TGTGCCAGCAGCCCCCCCCTAGCGGGCTCCTACGAGCAGTACTTC
CASSPPLAGSYEQYF
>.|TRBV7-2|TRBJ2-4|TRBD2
TGTGCCAGCAGCTTATTAACGGGAGGGGTGGACATTCAGTACTTC
CASSLLTGGVDIQYF
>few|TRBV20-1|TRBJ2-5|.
TGCAGTGGTAGGCCGCCTAGCTCGGAGACCCAGTACTTC
CSGRPPSSETQYF
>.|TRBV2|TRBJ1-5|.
TGTGCCAGCAGTGAGTTGTCGGGGGGCGGACAGCCCCAGCATTTT
CASSELSGGGQPQHF
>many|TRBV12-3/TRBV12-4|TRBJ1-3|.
TGTGCCAGCAGAGCCACAGCTCCCTCTGGAAACACCATATATTTT
CASRATAPSGNTIYF
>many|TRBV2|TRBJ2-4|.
TGTGCCAGCAGCCTCTTTGGGGGGGGCCTAGCCAAAAACATTCAGTACTTC
CASSLFGGGLAKNIQYF
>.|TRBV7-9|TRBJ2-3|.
TGTGCCAGGGGGTTAGCAGACACGCAGTATTTT
CARGLADTQYF
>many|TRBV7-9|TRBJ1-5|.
TGTGCCAGCAGCTTGGGGGGGAACAATCAGCCCCAGCATTTT
CASSLGGNNQPQHF
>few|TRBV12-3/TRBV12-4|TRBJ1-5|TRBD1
TGTGCCAGCAGCCAGAACAGGGGGGGGAATCAGCCCCAGCATTTT
CASSQNRGGNQPQHF
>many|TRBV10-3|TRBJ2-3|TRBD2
TGTGCCATCCGTTCTACTAGCGGGGGGGCCTTAGATACGCAGTATTTT
CAIRSTSGGALDTQYF
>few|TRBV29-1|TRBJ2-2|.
TGCAGCGCCCTAGGTTTCACCCCTGCGAACACCGGGGAGCTGTTTTTT
CSALGFTPANTGELFF
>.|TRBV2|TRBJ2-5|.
TGTGCCAGCAGTGAAAGGGGAGCGGCTAGAGGACAAGAGACCCAGTACTTC
CASSERGAARGQETQYF
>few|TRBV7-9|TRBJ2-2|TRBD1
TGTGCCAGCAGCGTACCACCGGGACAGGGTTACACCGGGGAGCTGTTTTTT
CASSVPPGQGYTGELFF
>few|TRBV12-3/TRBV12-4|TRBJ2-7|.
TGTGCCAGCAGTTCCCCCTCGACGGGTCTAGGGCAGTACTTC
CASSSPSTGLGQYF
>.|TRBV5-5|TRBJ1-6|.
TGTGCCAGCAGCTTGGACGGTAGCTCCTATAATTCACCCCTCCACTTT
CASSLDGSSYNSPLHF
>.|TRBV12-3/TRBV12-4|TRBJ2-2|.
TGTGCCAGCAGTTCGTGGGGGAAGGGTGACACCGGGGTGCTGTTTTTT
CASSSWGKGDTGVLFF
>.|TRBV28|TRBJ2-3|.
TGTGCCAGCACACCCTCAACAGGGTACACAGATACGCAGTATTTT
CASTPSTGYTDTQYF
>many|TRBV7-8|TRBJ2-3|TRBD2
TGTGCCAGCAGCACAGAACTAGCGGGGGTATCAGATACGCAGTATTTT
CASSTELAGVSDTQYF
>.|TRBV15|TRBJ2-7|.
TGTGCCACCAGCAGAAAACAGGGAAGCGAGCAGTACTTC
CATSRKQGSEQYF
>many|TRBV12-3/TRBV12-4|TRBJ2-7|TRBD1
TGTGCCAGCAGTTTAAGACAGGGGCCCTACGAGCAGTACTTC
CASSLRQGPYEQYF
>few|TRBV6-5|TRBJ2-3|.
TGTGCCAGCAGTTTCGCAATCACAGATACGCAGTATTTT
CASSFAITDTQYF
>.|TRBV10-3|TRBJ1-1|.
TGTGCCATCAGTGAGTTTCAGCAGAACACTGAAGCTTTCTTT
CAISEFQQNTEAFF
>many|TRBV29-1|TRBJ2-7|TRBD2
TGCAGCGTTGACGCGGGGGGATACGAGCAGTACTTC
CSVDAGGYEQYF
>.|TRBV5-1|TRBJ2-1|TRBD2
TGCGCCAGCGGAATCGGGGGGGTTTACAATGAGCAGTTCTTC
CASGIGGVYNEQFF
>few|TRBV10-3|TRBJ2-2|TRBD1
TGTGCCATCAGTCGCCAGGACAGGGGGACGGGGGAGCTGTTTTTT
CAISRQDRGTGELFF
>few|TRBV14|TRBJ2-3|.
TGTGCCAGCAGCCCGACATCGGTCGGGAAAGGAGATACGCAGTATTTT
CASSPTSVGKGDTQYF
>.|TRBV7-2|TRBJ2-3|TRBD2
TGTGCCAGCAGCTTACGACTAGCGGGAACCACAGATACGCAGTATTTT
CASSLRLAGTTDTQYF
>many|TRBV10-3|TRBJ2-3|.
TGTGCCATCAAGGCAGACACAGATACGCAGTATTTT
CAIKADTDTQYF